This TCR beta chain is from a study of blood T cell repertoires in COVID-19. On the study more broadly: Material from acute and convalescent COVID-19 was sourced from the United States, Italy and Spain.

Here immunoSEQ multiplex PCR was the method, and the copy in TCRdb shows in-frame clones only, minus some. The repertoire holds about 200,000 clones, with about 88% as singletons. One Seattle source followed patients from active infection through their disease course. CDR3 length equals 12 residues. Trimming took off 1 base at V and 6 bases at J, with 7 bases between the two ends. The chain carries TRBV5-3 and TRBJ1-2; D is uncertain. TRBV5-3 counts as an open reading frame of uncertain function. This receptor was obtained from a man between 45 and 60 years old with COVID-19, enrolled during active disease. The sample was peripheral blood. The chain's CDR3 is CARSLNGDGYTF. The CDR3 nucleotides read TGTGCCAGAAGCTTGAACGGGGATGGCTACACCTTC.